These 12 T cell receptor beta chains came from one sample sequenced in a study of spatial heterogeneity in lung cancer. Using its own MiXCR run on the 5' RACE reads, TCRdb lists one record per CDR3 protein. This sample carries about 92,000 distinct CDR3 sequences, approximately 12% of them seen once, and the ten largest clones take about two fifths. Time point noted: sample taken at primary tumor resection. Whole RNA, which was extracted from tumor, nontumor lung tissue or frozen PBMC, was sequenced without any cell sorting. The sample here was PBMCs, taken at surgery. Receptors were obtained from a male donor with early-stage non-small cell lung cancer.

This clonotype came up many times. The chain uses TRBV6-2 or TRBV6-3 and TRBJ1-5, with D tentatively TRBD1 (5 bases). In germline, CDR1 is MNHEY, CDR2 SVGEGT. V lost 1 base to trimming and J lost 5 bases, with 6 bases between them. CDR3 length: 13 residues. The CDR3 DNA is TGTGCCAGCAGTTACTGGGGCTATCAGCCCCAGCATTTT. Translating it yields CASSYWGYQPQHF.

The chain carries TRBV28 and TRBJ2-1; 9 bases match TRBD2. Germline V gives CDR1 MDHEN, CDR2 SYDVKM. The CDR3 length is 16 residues. After removal of 6 bases from V and 7 bases from J, the junction contained 13 bases not matched to a gene. The CDR3 sequence is CASRPYSGSSGNEQFF. The CDR3, as DNA: TGTGCCAGCAGACCCTATAGCGGGAGCTCCGGGAATGAGCAGTTCTTC.

This chain connects TRBV6-1 to TRBJ1-2; D not certain. Germline assignment: CDR1 MNHNS and CDR2 SASEGT. Between the trimmed V and J ends, which lost 4 bases and 4 bases, there was a span of 7 bases. There are 12 residues in the CDR3. Here the CDR3 DNA reads TGTGCCAGCAGTGGCAGTTTCTATGGCTACACCTTC. Residues: CASSGSFYGYTF.

This rearrangement joins TRBV28 to TRBJ2-7; possible D gene TRBD1, 5 bases. CDR3 size: 13 residues. V shed 5 bases and J shed 3 bases, with 11 bases lying between them. CDR1 and CDR2 from the germline V gene are MDHEN and SYDVKM. The CDR3 loop reads CASSTPGHYEQYF. The CDR3 DNA reads TGTGCCAGCAGTACCCCCGGACACTACGAGCAGTACTTC. Complete variable domain (other parts from reference TRBV28 and TRBJ2-7): DVKVTQSSRYLVKRTGEKVFLECVQDMDHENMFWYRQDPGLGLRLIYFSYDVKMKEKGDIPEGYSVSREKKERFSLILESASTNQTSMYLCASSTPGHYEQYFGPGTRLTVT.

This clonotype was counted at least ten times. The DNA for the CDR3 is TGTGCCAGCAGCTTATCAGGCGGGGTAGCCAAAAACATTCAGTACTTC. It is translated as CASSLSGGVAKNIQYF. The V call is TRBV7-2, the J call TRBJ2-4, with TRBD2 as a possible D gene (6 bases). V dropped 2 bases and J dropped 0 bases, with 11 bases sitting between them. Germline-derived CDR1 and CDR2 are SGHTA and FQGNSA. The CDR3 loop spans 16 amino acids.

This clonotype has a count of ten or more. The V gene is TRBV4-1, the J gene TRBJ1-2; maybe TRBD1 (5 bases). Trimming took 8 bases from V and 6 from J, leaving 16 bases between them. Germline V gene sequence: CDR1 MGHRA, CDR2 YSYEKL. The length of the CDR3 is 13 residues. The DNA for the CDR3 is TGCGCCAGCCGCACCGGGGGTCCGGATGGCTACACCTTC. Encoded protein: CASRTGGPDGYTF.

The V call is TRBV18, the J call TRBJ1-2, with a possible D match to TRBD1 (5 bases). Per the germline V gene, CDR1 is KGHSH and CDR2 is LQKENI. V lost 3 bases to trimming and J lost 5 bases, with 13 bases between them. This CDR3 region has 14 residues. CDR3 coding DNA: TGTGCCAGCTCACCCGGAGGGGCAGGTTATGGCTACACCTTC. Encoded protein: CASSPGGAGYGYTF.

Only a few counts were recorded for this clonotype. J is TRBJ2-2 and V is TRBV24-1; no reliable D call. Germline V CDR1 and CDR2: KGHDR, SFDVKD. CDR3 length: 13 residues. V dropped 10 bases and J dropped 1 base, with 9 bases sitting between them. Written as DNA, the CDR3 is TGTGCCACACAGCTCCTGAACACCGGGGAGCTGTTTTTT. This encodes CATQLLNTGELFF.

This clonotype has more than one count but fewer than ten. Written as DNA, the CDR3 is TGTGCCAGCAGCGGCGGGGTGGGGGACGAGCAGTACTTC. This encodes CASSGGVGDEQYF. The rearrangement links TRBV12-3 or TRBV12-4 to TRBJ2-7, with D possibly TRBD2 on 6 matching bases. The CDR3 covers 13 residues. V lost 6 bases to trimming and J lost 5 bases, with 14 bases between them.

V is TRBV12-3 or TRBV12-4 and J is TRBJ2-1, with D maybe TRBD2 (6 bases). The CDR3 sequence is 15 residues long. Trimming took off 0 bases at V and 6 bases at J, with 12 bases between the two ends. DNA for the CDR3: TGTGCCAGCAGTTTAGCGGGAGGAAGATTCAATGAGCAGTTCTTC. This gives the protein CASSLAGGRFNEQFF.

This clonotype came up many times. Here the CDR3 DNA reads TGCAGTGCTAGAGACTGGGCAGATACGCAGTATTTT. This codes for CSARDWADTQYF. V gene TRBV20-1 combines with J gene TRBJ2-3; the D is unclear. The CDR3 has 12 residues. Germline V lookup: CDR1 DFQATT, CDR2 SNEGSKA (reference sequence). Trimming took 0 bases from V and 4 from J, leaving 5 bases between them.

This clonotype was counted between two and nine times. The J gene is TRBJ2-7, the V gene TRBV27; 13 bases map to TRBD2. This CDR3 is 16 amino acids long. V shed 3 bases and J 8 bases; nucleotides not matched to a gene: 10. Germline values: CDR1 MNHEY, CDR2 SMNVEV (reference sequence). The CDR3: CASSFPPGLAGVKQYF. The CDR3 DNA follows: TGTGCCAGCAGTTTCCCCCCCGGACTAGCGGGAGTCAAGCAGTACTTC.